These T cell receptor beta chains were read from a single sample in a study of control samples from healthy donors and cancer patients. The method was immunoSEQ multiplex PCR; TCRdb's version includes in-frame clones alone and lacks a portion of them. The sample has approximately 120,000 clones; 85% to 95% are singletons. What was sequenced was PBMCs. The receptors here all came from a man older than 75 with head and neck cancer. Both conserved end residues are part of each CDR3. Each record gives: clone size, J gene, V gene, D gene, CDR3 DNA, CDR3 protein. A D gene is named only where the DNA matches it firmly. Clone size is stated in some rows and not others, as once, few, many or a class when expanded.

>once|TRBJ2-2|TRBV19|-
TGTGCCAGTAGTTGGCGCGGGGTGAACACCGGGGAGCTGTTTTTT
CASSWRGVNTGELFF
>-|TRBJ2-3|TRBV19|-
TGTGCCAGTAGTACCCGGGACTTTAAACGAGATACGCAGTATTTT
CASSTRDFKRDTQYF
>once|TRBJ2-5|TRBV2|TRBD1
TGTGCCAGCAGTGGTTGGGGACAGGGGCAGAGAGAGACCCAGTACTTC
CASSGWGQGQRETQYF
>-|TRBJ2-5|TRBV5-1|TRBD1
TGCGCCAGCAGCGACCCTACAGGGGGCGGAGAGACCCAGTACTTC
CASSDPTGGGETQYF
>-|TRBJ2-6|TRBV28|-
TGTGCCAGCAGTACCCAGAAGTCAGGGGCCAACGTCCTGACTTTC
CASSTQKSGANVLTF
>-|TRBJ2-1|TRBV27|-
TGTGCCAGCAGTTCCCGGGACATATACTACAATGAGCAGTTCTTC
CASSSRDIYYNEQFF
>-|TRBJ2-3|TRBV7-6|TRBD1
TGTGCCAGCAGCTTAGGTTACAGGGGGTCGATCACAGATACGCAGTATTTT
CASSLGYRGSITDTQYF
>-|TRBJ1-2|TRBV6-5|TRBD1
TGTGCCAGCAGTTACGGACAGGGTCGCTATGGCTACACCTTC
CASSYGQGRYGYTF
>-|TRBJ2-7|TRBV30|TRBD2
TGTGCCTGGAGTTGGCGGGGGAGCTCCTACGAGCAGTACTTC
CAWSWRGSSYEQYF
>-|TRBJ2-3|TRBV4-3|TRBD1
TGCGCCAGCCGAGTGGACAGGGGCACAGATACGCAGTATTTT
CASRVDRGTDTQYF
>-|TRBJ1-4|TRBV27|-
TGTGCCTCGAATGAGGGCCCCGGGGGGGAAAAACTGTTTTTT
CASNEGPGGEKLFF